The 5 T cell receptor beta chains below were found in one sample sequenced in a study of early T cells in non-severe SARS-CoV-2 infection. TCRdb processed the 5' RACE reads anew with MiXCR; each CDR3 protein has one entry. This sample yields roughly 61,000 distinct CDR3 sequences, of which more than 8.5% are seen a single time; 8.5% to 9.5% belongs to the top ten. The sequenced sample was whole blood. Receptors were obtained from an adult who was a healthcare worker with PCR-confirmed SARS-CoV-2 infection or an uninfected control (not recorded which).

The table lists this clonotype with a few counts. This chain joins TRBV27 and TRBJ2-7; D is uncertain. Germline loops: CDR1 MNHEY, CDR2 SMNVEV (reference sequence). V was cut by 4 bases and J by 6 bases, with 10 bases left in between. The CDR3 sequence is 12 residues long. The CDR3 bases are TGTGCCAGCAGTTCCTTTTATGGCGAGCAGTACTTC. Translated, it gives CASSSFYGEQYF.

V usage is TRBV7-6 and J usage is TRBJ1-4; D is uncertain. The CDR3 contains 14 residues. The V and J ends lost 2 bases and 0 bases respectively, with 4 bases between them. Germline assignment: CDR1 SGHVS and CDR2 FNYEAQ. CDR3 coding DNA: TGTGCCAGCAGCTTAAAGGCAACTAATGAAAAACTGTTTTTT. This codes for CASSLKATNEKLFF.

This clonotype was detected many times. This chain connects TRBV27 to TRBJ2-5; weak D call: TRBD1 (7 bases). The CDR3 totals 15 residues. The V end lost 5 bases, the J end lost 4 bases, and 17 bases lay between the germline ends. CDR1 MNHEY and CDR2 SMNVEV come from the germline V gene (reference sequence). CDR3 nucleotide sequence: TGTGCCAGCAGTGACTACGGAGGGGGCGGAGAGACCCAGTACTTC. Residues: CASSDYGGGGETQYF.

The chain uses TRBV7-3 and TRBJ2-1; 10 nucleotides line up with TRBD2. Germline CDR1 reads SGHTA; CDR2 reads FQGTGA. The V segment lost 7 bases and the J segment 10 bases; nucleotides outside the gene matches: 13. The CDR3 length is 15 residues. The CDR3 region has the DNA TGTGCCAGCAACACCGGGACTAGCGACTGGGAGGAGCAGTTCTTC. This codes for CASNTGTSDWEEQFF.

This clonotype was picked up many times. The chain uses TRBV3-2 and TRBJ1-5; TRBD1 is the table's D call and was not checked against the DNA. TRBV3-2 is annotated as a pseudogene. CDR3 length: 15 amino acids. The CDR3 coding sequence is TGTGCCAGCAGCCAAGAACAGGCCAGCAATCAGCCCCAGCATTTT. Residues: CASSQEQASNQPQHF.